This T cell receptor beta chain appears in the sequencing data of a study of blood T cell repertoires in COVID-19. In germline, CDR1 is MNHEY, CDR2 SMNVEV (reference sequence). This CDR3 contains 13 residues. Between the trimmed V and J ends, which lost 3 bases and 3 bases, there was a span of 7 bases. TCRdb keeps only in-frame clones here, not all; method: immunoSEQ multiplex PCR. The data contain over 250,000 clones, around 92% of them singletons. The source is a person under 35 with COVID-19, enrolled during active disease. The rearrangement joins TRBV27 to TRBJ2-3; D uncertain. The material sequenced was peripheral blood. CDR3 coding DNA: TGTGCCAGCAGTTTCCTATTAACAGATACGCAGTATTTT. This encodes CASSFLLTDTQYF.